Listed below are T cell receptor beta chains from one sample, sequenced in a study of shared clonotypes between healthy human individuals. Libraries were prepared by immunoSEQ multiplex PCR; TCRdb keeps only in-frame clonotypes and omits some of them. The data show about 680,000 clones, under 95% seen once. Sequences were obtained from naive CD8+ T cells sorted from blood. The receptors originated from a man aged 25 to 40 in good health. Each CDR3 is given with its conserved first and last residue. D genes are given only for firm matches. Clone size is shown for a subset of rows, as once, few, many or a class of expanded clone.

>TRBV13|TRBJ2-5|NA|NA
TGTGCCAGCAGCGGGAGTCAAGGACCCCCGAAAGAGACCCAGTACTTC
CASSGSQGPPKETQYF
>TRBV7-8|TRBJ2-5|once|NA
TGTGCCAGCAGCTTACCCCGTTCTCAAGAGACCCAGTACTTC
CASSLPRSQETQYF
>TRBV30|TRBJ2-1|NA|NA
TGTGCCTGGGACAATCCGGGACAAGTCAATGAGCAGTTCTTC
CAWDNPGQVNEQFF
>TRBV4-1|TRBJ2-1|NA|TRBD2
TGCGCCAGCAGCCAAACCGTCCTACTAGCGGGAGTGGACAATGAGCAGTTCTTC
CASSQTVLLAGVDNEQFF
>TRBV5-6|TRBJ2-1|NA|NA
TGTGCCAGCAGCTTGGAACTCTACTACAATGAGCAGTTCTTC
CASSLELYYNEQFF
>TRBV11-2|TRBJ1-4|few|NA
TGTGCCAGCAGCTTAGTGCCGTTTAATGAAAAACTGTTTTTT
CASSLVPFNEKLFF
>TRBV19|TRBJ2-1|NA|NA
TGTGCCAGTAGTATATGGCCAGTCTCCTACAATGAGCAGTTCTTC
CASSIWPVSYNEQFF
>TRBV11-2|TRBJ1-4|NA|NA
TGTGCCAGCAGCTTAGAGGGACGACGAGGAGAAAAACTGTTTTTT
CASSLEGRRGEKLFF
>TRBV5-4|TRBJ2-1|few|TRBD2
TGTGCCAGCAGCTTCCTAGCGGGAGAAATCAATGAGCAGTTCTTC
CASSFLAGEINEQFF
>TRBV23-1|TRBJ1-2|NA|TRBD1
TGCGCCAGCAGTCAAGGGGGGCCAGGGGGCTCTGGGTATGGCTACACCTTC
CASSQGGPGGSGYGYTF
>TRBV4-2|TRBJ1-4|NA|NA
TGTGCCAGCAGCCAATACCTTGTGTGGTTAAAAGGGGAGGACGGTGAAAAACTGTTTTTT
CASSQYLVWLKGEDGEKLFF
>TRBV28|TRBJ1-5|NA|NA
TGTGCCAGCAGTATAGGGGTACGGCAGCCCCAGCATTTT
CASSIGVRQPQHF
>TRBV6-1|TRBJ2-7|NA|NA
TGTGCCAGCAGTGAAGCCGGTTGGGTTAGTTCCTACGAGCAGTACTTC
CASSEAGWVSSYEQYF
>TRBV2|TRBJ1-4|NA|NA
TGTGCCAGCAGTGCCGGGCTCGCAACTAATGAAAAACTGTTTTTT
CASSAGLATNEKLFF
>TRBV28|TRBJ2-7|once|NA
TGTGCCAGCAGTCGGGGGGCTAGAGGTTTCTACGAGCAGTACTTC
CASSRGARGFYEQYF
>TRBV28|TRBJ2-7|NA|TRBD1
TGTGCCAGCTCCCTTCGACAGGGGATTATAGCTGTCTACGAGCAGTACTTC
CASSLRQGIIAVYEQYF
>TRBV7-3|TRBJ2-3|NA|TRBD2
TGTGCCAGCAGCCGCACGGGGGGAAGCACAGATACGCAGTATTTT
CASSRTGGSTDTQYF
>TRBV11-2|TRBJ1-4|NA|NA
TGTGCCAGCAGCTCGGGGACCAATGAAAAACTGTTTTTT
CASSSGTNEKLFF
>TRBV7-8|TRBJ2-7|once|TRBD2
TGTGCCAGCAGCTTAGGTGGTAGCGGGAGCGCGAGCTCCTACGAGCAGTACTTC
CASSLGGSGSASSYEQYF
>TRBV19|TRBJ1-2|few|NA
TGTGCCAGTAGTATCGTCGCAGGAACTAACTATGGCTACACCTTC
CASSIVAGTNYGYTF
>TRBV6-5|TRBJ2-7|NA|NA
TGTGCCAGCAGCCCGGACAGCGATCCCTTAGAGCAGTACTTC
CASSPDSDPLEQYF
>TRBV27|TRBJ2-1|NA|NA
TGTGCCAGCAGTTTATCGGGTTGGGGCAATGAGCAGTTCTTC
CASSLSGWGNEQFF
>TRBV27|TRBJ1-2|NA|NA
TGTGCCAGCAGTACAGGGTCTAACTATGGCTACACCTTC
CASSTGSNYGYTF
>TRBV27|TRBJ2-7|once|TRBD2
TGTGCCAGCAGAAGCGGACTAGCGGGCGGGATCTACGAGCAGTACTTC
CASRSGLAGGIYEQYF
>TRBV19|TRBJ2-6|NA|NA
TGTGCCAGTAGCACCGGGACGGATACCTCTGGGGCCAACGTCCTGACTTTC
CASSTGTDTSGANVLTF